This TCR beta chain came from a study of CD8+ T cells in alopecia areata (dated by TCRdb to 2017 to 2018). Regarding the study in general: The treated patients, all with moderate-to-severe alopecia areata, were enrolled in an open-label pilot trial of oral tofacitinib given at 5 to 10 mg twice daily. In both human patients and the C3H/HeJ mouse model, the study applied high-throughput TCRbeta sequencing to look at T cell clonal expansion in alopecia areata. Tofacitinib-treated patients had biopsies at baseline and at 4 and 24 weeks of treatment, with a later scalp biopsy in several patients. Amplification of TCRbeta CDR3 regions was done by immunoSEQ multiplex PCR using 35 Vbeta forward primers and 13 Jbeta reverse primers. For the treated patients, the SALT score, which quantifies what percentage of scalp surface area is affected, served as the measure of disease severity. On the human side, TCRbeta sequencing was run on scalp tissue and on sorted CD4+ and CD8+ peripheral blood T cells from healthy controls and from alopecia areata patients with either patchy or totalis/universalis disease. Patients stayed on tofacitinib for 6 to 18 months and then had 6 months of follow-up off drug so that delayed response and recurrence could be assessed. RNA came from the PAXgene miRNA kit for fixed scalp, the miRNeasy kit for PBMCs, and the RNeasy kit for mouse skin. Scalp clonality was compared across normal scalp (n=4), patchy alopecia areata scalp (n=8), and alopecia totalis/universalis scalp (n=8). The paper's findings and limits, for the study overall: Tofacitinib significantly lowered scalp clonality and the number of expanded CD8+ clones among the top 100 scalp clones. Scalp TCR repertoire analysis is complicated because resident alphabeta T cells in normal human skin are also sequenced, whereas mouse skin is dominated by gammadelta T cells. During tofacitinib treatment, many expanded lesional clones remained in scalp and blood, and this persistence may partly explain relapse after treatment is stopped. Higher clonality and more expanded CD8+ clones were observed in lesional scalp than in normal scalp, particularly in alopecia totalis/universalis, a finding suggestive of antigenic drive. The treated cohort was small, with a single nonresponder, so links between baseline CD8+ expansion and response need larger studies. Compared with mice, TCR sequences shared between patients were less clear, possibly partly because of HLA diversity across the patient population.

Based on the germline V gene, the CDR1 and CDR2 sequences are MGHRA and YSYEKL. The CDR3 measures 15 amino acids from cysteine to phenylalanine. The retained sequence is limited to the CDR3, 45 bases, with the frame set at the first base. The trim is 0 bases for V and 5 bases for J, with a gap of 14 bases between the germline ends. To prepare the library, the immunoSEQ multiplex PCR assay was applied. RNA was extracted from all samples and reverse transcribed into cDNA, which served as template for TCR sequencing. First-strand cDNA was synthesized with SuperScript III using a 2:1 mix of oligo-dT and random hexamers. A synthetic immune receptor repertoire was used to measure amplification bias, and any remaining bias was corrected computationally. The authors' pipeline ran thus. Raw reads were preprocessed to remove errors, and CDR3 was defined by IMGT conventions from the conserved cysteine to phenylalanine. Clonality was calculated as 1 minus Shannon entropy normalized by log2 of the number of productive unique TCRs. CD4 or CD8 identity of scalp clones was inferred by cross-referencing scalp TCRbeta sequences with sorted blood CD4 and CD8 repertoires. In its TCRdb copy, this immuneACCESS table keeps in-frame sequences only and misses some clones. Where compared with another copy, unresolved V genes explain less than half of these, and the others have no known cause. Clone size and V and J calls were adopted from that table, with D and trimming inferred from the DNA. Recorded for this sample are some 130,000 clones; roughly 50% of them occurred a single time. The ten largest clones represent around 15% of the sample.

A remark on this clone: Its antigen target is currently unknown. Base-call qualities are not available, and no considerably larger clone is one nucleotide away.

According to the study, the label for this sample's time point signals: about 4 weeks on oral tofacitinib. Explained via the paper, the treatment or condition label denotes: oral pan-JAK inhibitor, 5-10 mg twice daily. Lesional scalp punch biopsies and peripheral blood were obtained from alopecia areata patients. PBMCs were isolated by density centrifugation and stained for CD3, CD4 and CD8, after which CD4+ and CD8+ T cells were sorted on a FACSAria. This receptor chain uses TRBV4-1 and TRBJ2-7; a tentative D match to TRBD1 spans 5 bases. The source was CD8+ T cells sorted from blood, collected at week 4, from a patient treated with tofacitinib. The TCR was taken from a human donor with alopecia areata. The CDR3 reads CASSQDPGQRNEQYF. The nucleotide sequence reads TGCGCCAGCAGCCAAGATCCAGGACAACGCAACGAGCAGTACTTC.